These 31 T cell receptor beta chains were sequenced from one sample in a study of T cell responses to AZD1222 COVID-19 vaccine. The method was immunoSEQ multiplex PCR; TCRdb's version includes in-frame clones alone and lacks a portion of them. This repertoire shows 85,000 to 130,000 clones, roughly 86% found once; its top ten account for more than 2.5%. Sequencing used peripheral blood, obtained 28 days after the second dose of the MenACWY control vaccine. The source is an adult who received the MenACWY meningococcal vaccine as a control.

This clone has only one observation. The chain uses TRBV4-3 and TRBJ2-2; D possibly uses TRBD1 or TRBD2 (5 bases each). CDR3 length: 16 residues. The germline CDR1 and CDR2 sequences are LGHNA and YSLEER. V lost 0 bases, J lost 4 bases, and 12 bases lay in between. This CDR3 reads CASSQDAVGTTGELFF. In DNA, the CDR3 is TGCGCCAGCAGCCAAGATGCGGTCGGGACCACCGGGGAGCTGTTTTTT.

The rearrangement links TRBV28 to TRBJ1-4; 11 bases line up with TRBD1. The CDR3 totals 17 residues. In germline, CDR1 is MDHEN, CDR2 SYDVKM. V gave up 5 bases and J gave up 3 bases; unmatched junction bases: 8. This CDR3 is CASSTTGTGGSNEKLFF. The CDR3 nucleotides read TGTGCCAGCAGTACTACCGGGACAGGGGGTTCTAATGAAAAACTGTTTTTT. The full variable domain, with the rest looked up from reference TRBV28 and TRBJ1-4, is DVKVTQSSRYLVKRTGEKVFLECVQDMDHENMFWYRQDPGLGLRLIYFSYDVKMKEKGDIPEGYSVSREKKERFSLILESASTNQTSMYLCASSTTGTGGSNEKLFFGSGTQLSVL.

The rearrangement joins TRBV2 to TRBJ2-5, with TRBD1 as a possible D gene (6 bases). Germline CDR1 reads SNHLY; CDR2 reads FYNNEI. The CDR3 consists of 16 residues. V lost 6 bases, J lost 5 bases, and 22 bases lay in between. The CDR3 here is CASRDPRETGAETQYF. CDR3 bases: TGTGCCAGCAGGGACCCTCGTGAGACAGGCGCGGAGACCCAGTACTTC.

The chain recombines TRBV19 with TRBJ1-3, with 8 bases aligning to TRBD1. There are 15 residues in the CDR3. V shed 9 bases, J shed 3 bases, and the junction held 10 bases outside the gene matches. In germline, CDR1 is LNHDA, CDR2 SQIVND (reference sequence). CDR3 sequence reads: CASYNDRGRGNTIYF. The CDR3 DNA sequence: TGTGCCAGCTACAACGACAGGGGCCGTGGAAACACCATATATTTT.

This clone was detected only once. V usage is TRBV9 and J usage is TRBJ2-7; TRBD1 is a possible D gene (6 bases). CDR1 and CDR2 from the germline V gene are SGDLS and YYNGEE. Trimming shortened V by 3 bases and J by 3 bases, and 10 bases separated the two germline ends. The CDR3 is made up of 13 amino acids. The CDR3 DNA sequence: TGTGCCAGCAGCGGGTCGACAGGCTACGAGCAGTACTTC. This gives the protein CASSGSTGYEQYF.

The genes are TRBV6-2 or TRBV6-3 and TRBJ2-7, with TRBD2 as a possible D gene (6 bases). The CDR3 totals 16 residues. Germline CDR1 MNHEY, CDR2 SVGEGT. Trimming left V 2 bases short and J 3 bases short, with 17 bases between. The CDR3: CASSYPPGTLRYEQYF. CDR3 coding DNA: TGTGCCAGCAGTTACCCACCCGGGACTCTCCGCTACGAGCAGTACTTC.

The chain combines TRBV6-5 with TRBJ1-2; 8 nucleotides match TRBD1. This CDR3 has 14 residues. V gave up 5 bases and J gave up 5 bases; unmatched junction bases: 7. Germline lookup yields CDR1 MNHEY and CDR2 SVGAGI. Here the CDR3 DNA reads TGTGCCAGCAGTAACGGACAGGGTGCTTATGGCTACACCTTC. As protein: CASSNGQGAYGYTF.

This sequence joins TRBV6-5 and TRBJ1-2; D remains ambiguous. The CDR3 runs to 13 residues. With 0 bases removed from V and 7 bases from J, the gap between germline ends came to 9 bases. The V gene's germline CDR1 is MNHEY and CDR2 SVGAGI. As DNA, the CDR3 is TGTGCCAGCAGTTACTCGTTGGGGATTGGCTACACCTTC. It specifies CASSYSLGIGYTF.

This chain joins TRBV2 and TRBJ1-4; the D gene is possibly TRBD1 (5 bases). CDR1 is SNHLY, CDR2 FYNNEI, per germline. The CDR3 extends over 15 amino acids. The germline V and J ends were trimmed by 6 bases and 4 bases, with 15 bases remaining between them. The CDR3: CASSSLTALNEKLFF. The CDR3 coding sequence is TGTGCCAGCAGCTCCTTGACAGCCCTTAATGAAAAACTGTTTTTT.

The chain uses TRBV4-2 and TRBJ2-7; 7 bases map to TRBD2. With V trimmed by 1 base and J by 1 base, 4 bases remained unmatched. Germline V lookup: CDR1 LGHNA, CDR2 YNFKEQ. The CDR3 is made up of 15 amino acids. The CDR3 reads CASSQAAGVSYEQYF. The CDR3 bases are TGTGCCAGCAGCCAAGCTGCGGGGGTATCCTACGAGCAGTACTTC.

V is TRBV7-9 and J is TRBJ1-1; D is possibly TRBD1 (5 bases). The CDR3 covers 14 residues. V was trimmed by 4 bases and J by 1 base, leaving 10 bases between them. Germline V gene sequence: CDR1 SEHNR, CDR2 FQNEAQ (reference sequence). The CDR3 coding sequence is TGTGCCAGCAGCTCTGGGGCTGGGAACACTGAAGCTTTCTTT. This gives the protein CASSSGAGNTEAFF. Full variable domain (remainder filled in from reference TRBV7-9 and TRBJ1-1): DTGVSQNPRHKITKRGQNVTFRCDPISEHNRLYWYRQTLGQGPEFLTYFQNEAQLEKSRLLSDRFSAERPKGSFSTLEIQRTEQGDSAMYLCASSSGAGNTEAFFGQGTRLTVV.

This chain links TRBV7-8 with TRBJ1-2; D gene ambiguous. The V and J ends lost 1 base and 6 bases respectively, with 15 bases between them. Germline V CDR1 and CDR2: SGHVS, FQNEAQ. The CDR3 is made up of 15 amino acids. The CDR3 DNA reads TGTGCCAGCAGCTTAGACCCAGTAGGGTATGATGGCTACACCTTC. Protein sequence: CASSLDPVGYDGYTF.

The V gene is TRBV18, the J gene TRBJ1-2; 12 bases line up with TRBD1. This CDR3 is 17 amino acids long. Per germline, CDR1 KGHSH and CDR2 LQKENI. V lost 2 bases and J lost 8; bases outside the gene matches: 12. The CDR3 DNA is TGTGCCAGCTCACCATTGGCGTCGGGACAGGGGGCCCGGGGCTACACCTTC. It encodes CASSPLASGQGARGYTF.

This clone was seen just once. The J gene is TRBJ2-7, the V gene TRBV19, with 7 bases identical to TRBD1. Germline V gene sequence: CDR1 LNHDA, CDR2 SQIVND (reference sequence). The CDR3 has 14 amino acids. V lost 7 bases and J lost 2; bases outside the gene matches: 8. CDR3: CASTRDSGPYEQYF. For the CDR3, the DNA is TGTGCCAGTACCCGGGACAGTGGGCCCTACGAGCAGTACTTC.

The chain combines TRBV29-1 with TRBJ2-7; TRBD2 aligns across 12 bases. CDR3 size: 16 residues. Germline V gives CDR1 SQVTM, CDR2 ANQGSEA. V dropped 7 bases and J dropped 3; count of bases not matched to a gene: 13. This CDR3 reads CSARLAGAPVGYEQYF. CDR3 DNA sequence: TGCAGCGCCAGACTAGCGGGGGCACCGGTCGGCTACGAGCAGTACTTC.

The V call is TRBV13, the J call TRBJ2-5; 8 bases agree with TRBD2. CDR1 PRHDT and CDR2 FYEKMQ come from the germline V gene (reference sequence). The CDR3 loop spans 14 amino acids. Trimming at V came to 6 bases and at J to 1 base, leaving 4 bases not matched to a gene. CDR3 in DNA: TGTGCCAGCAGTCAAGGGACTAGCCAAGAGACCCAGTACTTC. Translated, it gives CASSQGTSQETQYF.

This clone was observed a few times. CDR3 nucleotides: TGTGCCAGCAGGGCGGGTGGGTACGAGCAGTACTTC. Amino acid sequence: CASRAGGYEQYF. The genes are TRBV27 and TRBJ2-7, with a weak D call TRBD2 (5 bases). V dropped 6 bases and J dropped 4 bases, with 10 bases sitting between them. Germline loops: CDR1 MNHEY, CDR2 SMNVEV (reference sequence). This CDR3 is 12 amino acids long.

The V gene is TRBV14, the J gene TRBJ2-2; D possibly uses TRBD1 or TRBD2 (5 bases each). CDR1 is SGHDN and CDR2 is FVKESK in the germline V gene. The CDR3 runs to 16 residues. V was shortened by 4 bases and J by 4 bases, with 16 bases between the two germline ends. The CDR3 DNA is TGTGCCAGCAGCCTCCGGACGGGTGGGGGCACCGGGGAGCTGTTTTTT. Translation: CASSLRTGGGTGELFF.

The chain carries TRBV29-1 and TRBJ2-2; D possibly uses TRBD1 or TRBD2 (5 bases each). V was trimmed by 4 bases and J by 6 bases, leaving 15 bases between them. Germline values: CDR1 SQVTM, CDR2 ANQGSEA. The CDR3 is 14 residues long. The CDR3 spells CSVVVTVGAGELFF. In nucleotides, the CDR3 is TGCAGCGTTGTGGTTACAGTGGGGGCCGGGGAGCTGTTTTTT.

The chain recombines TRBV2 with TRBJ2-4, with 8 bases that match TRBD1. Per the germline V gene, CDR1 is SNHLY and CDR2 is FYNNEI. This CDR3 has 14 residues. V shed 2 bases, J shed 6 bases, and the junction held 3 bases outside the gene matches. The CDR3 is CASSELQGGNIQYF. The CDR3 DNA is TGTGCCAGCAGTGAACTACAGGGGGGAAACATTCAGTACTTC.

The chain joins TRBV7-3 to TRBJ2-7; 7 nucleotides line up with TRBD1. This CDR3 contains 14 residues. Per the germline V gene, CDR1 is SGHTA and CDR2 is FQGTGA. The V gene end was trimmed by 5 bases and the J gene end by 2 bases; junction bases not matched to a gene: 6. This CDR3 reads CASSPTGTAYEQYF. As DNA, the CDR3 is TGTGCCAGCAGCCCAACCGGGACAGCCTACGAGCAGTACTTC.

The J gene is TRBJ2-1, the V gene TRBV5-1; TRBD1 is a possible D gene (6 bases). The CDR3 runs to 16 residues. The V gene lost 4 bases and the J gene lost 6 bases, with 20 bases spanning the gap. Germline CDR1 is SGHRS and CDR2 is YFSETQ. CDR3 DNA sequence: TGCGCCAGCAGCCCCAGGGGCTCGGTTTTCTCCAATGAGCAGTTCTTC. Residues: CASSPRGSVFSNEQFF.

CDR3 region: CATSDSGTGNEKLFF. The DNA of the CDR3 is TGTGCCACCAGTGACTCTGGGACTGGAAATGAAAAACTGTTTTTT. V and J are TRBV24-1 and TRBJ1-4; D might be TRBD1 (5 bases). The CDR3 runs to 15 residues. CDR1 is KGHDR, CDR2 SFDVKD, per germline. Trimming cost V 4 bases and J 5 bases, with 13 bases left between them.

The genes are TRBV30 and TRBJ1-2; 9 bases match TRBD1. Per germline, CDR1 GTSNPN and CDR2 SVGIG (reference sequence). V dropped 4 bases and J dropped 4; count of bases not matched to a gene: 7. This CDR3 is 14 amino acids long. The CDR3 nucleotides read TGTGCCTGGATCCTGACAGGGGGGAGCTATGGCTACACCTTC. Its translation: CAWILTGGSYGYTF.

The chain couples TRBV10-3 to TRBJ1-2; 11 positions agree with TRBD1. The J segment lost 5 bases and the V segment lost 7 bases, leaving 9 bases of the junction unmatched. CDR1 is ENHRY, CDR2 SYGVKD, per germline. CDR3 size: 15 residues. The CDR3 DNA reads TGTGCCATCAACAGCAGGGACAGGGGGTTGTATGGCTACACCTTC. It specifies CAINSRDRGLYGYTF.

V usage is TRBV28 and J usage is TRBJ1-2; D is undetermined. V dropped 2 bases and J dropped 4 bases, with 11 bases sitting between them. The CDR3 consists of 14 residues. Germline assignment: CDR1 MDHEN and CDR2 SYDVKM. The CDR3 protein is CASSLNRGPYGYTF. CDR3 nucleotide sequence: TGTGCCAGCAGTTTAAACAGAGGTCCCTATGGCTACACCTTC.

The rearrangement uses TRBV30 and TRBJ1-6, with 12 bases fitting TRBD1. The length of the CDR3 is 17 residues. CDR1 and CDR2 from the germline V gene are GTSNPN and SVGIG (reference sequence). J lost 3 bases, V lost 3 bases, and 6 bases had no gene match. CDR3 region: CAWSPGTGGFYNSPLHF. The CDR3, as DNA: TGTGCCTGGAGCCCCGGGACAGGGGGCTTCTATAATTCACCCCTCCACTTT.

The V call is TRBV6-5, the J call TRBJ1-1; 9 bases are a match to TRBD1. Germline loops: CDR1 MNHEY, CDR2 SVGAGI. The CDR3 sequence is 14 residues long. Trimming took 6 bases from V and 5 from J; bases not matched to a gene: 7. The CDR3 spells CASRETGGGTEAFF. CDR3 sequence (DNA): TGTGCCAGCAGGGAGACAGGGGGAGGGACTGAAGCTTTCTTT.

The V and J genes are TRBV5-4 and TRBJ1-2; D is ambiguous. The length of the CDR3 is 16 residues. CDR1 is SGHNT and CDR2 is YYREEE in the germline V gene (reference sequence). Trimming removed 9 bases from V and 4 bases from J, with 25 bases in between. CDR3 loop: CATHPGGPRGGYGYTF. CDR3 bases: TGTGCCACCCACCCCGGAGGTCCGAGAGGTGGCTATGGCTACACCTTC.

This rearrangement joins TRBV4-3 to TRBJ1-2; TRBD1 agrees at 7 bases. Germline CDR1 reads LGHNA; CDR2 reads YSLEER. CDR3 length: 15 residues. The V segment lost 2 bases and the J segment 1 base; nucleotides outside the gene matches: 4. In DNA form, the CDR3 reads TGCGCCAGCAGCCAAAACACAGGGGATAACTATGGCTACACCTTC. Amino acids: CASSQNTGDNYGYTF.

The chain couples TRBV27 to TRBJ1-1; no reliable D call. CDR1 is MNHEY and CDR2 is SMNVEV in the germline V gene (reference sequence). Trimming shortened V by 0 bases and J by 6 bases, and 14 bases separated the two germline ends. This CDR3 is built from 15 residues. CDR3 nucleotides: TGTGCCAGCAGTTTATCTTTCATCGGAGGGCCTGAAGCTTTCTTT. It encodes CASSLSFIGGPEAFF.